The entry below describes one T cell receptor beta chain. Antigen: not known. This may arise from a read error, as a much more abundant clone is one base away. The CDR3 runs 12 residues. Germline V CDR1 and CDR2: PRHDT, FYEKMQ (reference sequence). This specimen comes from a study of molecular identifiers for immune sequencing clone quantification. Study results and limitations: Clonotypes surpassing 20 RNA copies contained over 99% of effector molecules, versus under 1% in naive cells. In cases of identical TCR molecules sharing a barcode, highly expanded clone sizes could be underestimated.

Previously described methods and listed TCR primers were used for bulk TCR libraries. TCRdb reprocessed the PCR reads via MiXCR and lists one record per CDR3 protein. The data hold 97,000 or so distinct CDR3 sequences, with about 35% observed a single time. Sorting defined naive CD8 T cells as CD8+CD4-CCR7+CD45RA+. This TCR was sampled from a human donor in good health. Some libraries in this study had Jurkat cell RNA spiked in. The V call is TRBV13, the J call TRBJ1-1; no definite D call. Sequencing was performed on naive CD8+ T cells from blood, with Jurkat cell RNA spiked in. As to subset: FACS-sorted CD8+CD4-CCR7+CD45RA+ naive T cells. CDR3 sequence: CASSWSSTEALF. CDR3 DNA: TGTGCCAGCAGCTGGTCAAGCACTGAAGCTCTCTTT. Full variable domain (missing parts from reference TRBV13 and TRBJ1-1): AAGVIQSPRHLIKEKRETATLKCYPIPRHDTVYWYQQGPGQDPQFLISFYEKMQSDKGSIPDRFSAQQFSDYHSELNMSSLELGDSALYFCASSWSSTEALFGQGTRLTVV.